This T cell receptor (beta chain) was captured by sequencing in a study of T cell responses to AZD1222 COVID-19 vaccine. The study, taken as a whole, reports: Only five or six individuals given AZD1222 were seropositive at baseline. Repertoire samples came only from after the peak T cell response. Clonal diversity was possibly underestimated; the donors were predominantly white British and more often female.

The method was immunoSEQ multiplex PCR; TCRdb's version includes in-frame clones alone and lacks a portion of them. The sample consists of 150,000 or so clones, approximately 90% of them appearing once. A word on this clone: Its antigen is not identified.

This CDR3 region has 16 residues. Trimming took 1 base from V and 0 from J; bases not matched to a gene: 2. Germline lookup yields CDR1 SGHTA and CDR2 FQGNSA. Doses given second, at about 4 or about 12 weeks, were pooled. Sequences were derived from peripheral blood, sampled 28 days after the second AZD1222 dose. This chain links TRBV7-2 with TRBJ2-1; 8 nucleotides match TRBD2. This TCR derives from an adult who received the AZD1222 COVID-19 vaccine. In DNA form, the CDR3 reads TGTGCCAGCAGCTTAGTCCTAGCGGGCTCCTACAATGAGCAGTTCTTC. Protein product: CASSLVLAGSYNEQFF.